The count of the clone carrying this T cell receptor (beta chain) is one. Its antigen is unidentified. Extracted RNA was reverse transcribed, and the resulting cDNA served as sequencing template. Using immunoSEQ multiplex PCR, the repertoire was profiled, and TCRdb retains in-frame clones only, with some absent. Of around 250,000 clones listed, roughly two thirds are singletons. J lost 5 bases, V lost 4 bases, and 6 bases had no gene match. Looked up from germline, CDR1 is SNHLY and CDR2 is FYNNEI. The CDR3 totals 15 residues. This record comes from a study of CD8+ T cells in alopecia areata. From alopecia areata patients, lesional scalp punch biopsies and peripheral blood were collected. Study results and limitations: Clonality exceeded that of normal scalp in lesional scalp, most notably in alopecia totalis/universalis.

The chain recombines TRBV2 with TRBJ1-5; 9 nucleotides line up with TRBD1. This sequence originates from a human donor with alopecia areata. Specimen: CD4+ T cells sorted from blood, collected at week 0. CDR3 amino acids: CASSGPGQGYQPQHF. CDR3 coding DNA: TGTGCCAGCAGTGGACCGGGACAGGGATATCAGCCCCAGCATTTT. Full variable domain (remainder filled in from reference TRBV2 and TRBJ1-5): EPEVTQTPSHQVTQMGQEVILRCVPISNHLYFYWYRQILGQKVEFLVSFYNNEISEKSEIFDDQFSVERPDGSNFTLKIRSTKLEDSAMYFCASSGPGQGYQPQHFGDGTRLSIL.